The rows below give T cell receptor beta chains drawn from one sample of a study of cytomegalovirus exposure and HLA in healthy donors. Here immunoSEQ multiplex PCR was the method, and the copy in TCRdb shows in-frame clones only, minus some. Among about 90,000 clones, more than 55% were seen once, and the ten largest hold about a fifth. Sequences were obtained from PBMCs. These receptors were obtained from a woman between 45 and 60 years old in good health and CMV-seropositive. The CDR3 runs from the conserved cysteine through the conserved F or W. The order of the fields is V gene, clone size, D gene, J gene, CDR3 protein, CDR3 DNA. The D gene is left open where the match is weak. A clone size is listed for some rows: how often the clone was seen (once, few, many), or a class if it is expanded.

>TRBV7-3|.|TRBD2|TRBJ2-1
CASSGANYNEQFF
TGTGCCAGTAGCGGGGCTAACTACAATGAGCAGTTCTTC
>TRBV25-1|.|TRBD1|TRBJ2-5
CASSSPGTGQETQYF
TGTGCCAGCAGTTCCCCTGGGACAGGGCAGGAGACCCAGTACTTC
>TRBV7-2|once|TRBD2|TRBJ2-7
CASSLASGGEQYF
TGTGCCAGCAGCTTAGCGAGCGGGGGCGAGCAGTACTTC
>TRBV29-1|once|.|TRBJ1-2
CSVVAGDYGYTF
TGCAGCGTTGTGGCCGGAGACTATGGCTACACCTTC
>TRBV6-6|.|.|TRBJ1-2
CASIQGDYGYTF
TGTGCCAGCATTCAAGGGGACTATGGCTACACCTTC
>TRBV2|.|.|TRBJ2-3
CASRLAADTQYF
TGTGCCAGCAGACTAGCTGCAGATACGCAGTATTTT
>TRBV5-4|few|TRBD1|TRBJ2-3
CASSLRTGSIDTQYF
TGTGCCAGCAGCCTTCGGACAGGGTCGATAGATACGCAGTATTTT
>TRBV5-1|.|TRBD1|TRBJ1-6
CASSRGTGGSYNSPLHF
TGCGCCAGCAGCCGGGGGACAGGGGGATCCTATAATTCACCCCTCCACTTT
>TRBV29-1|once|.|TRBJ1-1
CSVEISEGEGAFF
TGCAGCGTTGAAATATCGGAGGGAGAAGGAGCTTTCTTT
>TRBV11-2|.|.|TRBJ2-3
CASSLGAGRIDTQYF
TGTGCCAGCAGCTTAGGGGCAGGGCGTATAGATACGCAGTATTTT
>TRBV7-9|once|TRBD1|TRBJ1-2
CASSLAGQDSYGYTF
TGTGCCAGCAGCTTAGCCGGACAGGACAGCTATGGCTACACCTTC
>TRBV30|.|.|TRBJ1-1
CAWRGRQMNTEAFF
TGTGCCTGGAGGGGGCGACAGATGAACACTGAAGCTTTCTTT
>TRBV9|.|TRBD1|TRBJ2-5
CASSGTGTLQETQYF
TGTGCCAGCAGCGGGACAGGGACTCTCCAAGAGACCCAGTACTTC
>TRBV15|few|.|TRBJ1-5
CATSRGSGQPQHF
TGTGCCACCAGCAGGGGATCAGGGCAGCCCCAGCATTTT
>TRBV4-2|few|TRBD1|TRBJ2-4
CASSQVDRDKNIQYF
TGTGCCAGCAGCCAAGTCGACAGGGACAAAAACATTCAGTACTTC
>TRBV7-9|.|TRBD1|TRBJ2-6
CASSPGTGGANVLTF
TGTGCCAGCAGCCCCGGGACAGGGGGGGCCAACGTCCTGACTTTC
>TRBV9|.|.|TRBJ1-3
CASSAAQGIAGNTIYF
TGTGCCAGCAGCGCCGCCCAGGGGATCGCTGGAAACACCATATATTTT
>TRBV4-1|few|TRBD2|TRBJ2-3
CASSPTTSGANTDTQYF
TGCGCCAGCAGCCCAACGACTAGCGGGGCTAACACAGATACGCAGTATTTT
>TRBV7-9|.|.|TRBJ1-5
CASSEGGSGSNQPQHF
TGTGCCAGCAGCGAGGGGGGGTCTGGAAGCAATCAGCCCCAGCATTTT
>TRBV7-9|.|.|TRBJ2-5
CASSFGGETQYF
TGTGCCAGCAGCTTTGGGGGGGAGACCCAGTACTTC
>TRBV28|.|.|TRBJ1-5
CASRSNQPQHF
TGTGCCAGCAGATCGAATCAGCCCCAGCATTTT
>TRBV6-1|.|.|TRBJ2-7
CASSGLHLTVGEQYF
TGTGCCAGCAGTGGGCTTCATCTCACCGTCGGGGAGCAGTACTTC
>TRBV7-2|.|.|TRBJ1-5
CASSSNGVYSNQPQHF
TGTGCCAGCAGTTCAAACGGGGTTTATAGCAATCAGCCCCAGCATTTT
>TRBV19|.|TRBD1|TRBJ1-5
CASSISGWSRDRDSSNQPQHF
TGTGCCAGTAGTATCAGCGGCTGGTCACGGGACAGGGACAGTAGCAATCAGCCCCAGCATTTT
>TRBV5-1|.|.|TRBJ2-2
CASITSAGNTGELFF
TGCGCCAGCATCACGAGTGCGGGGAACACCGGGGAGCTGTTTTTT
>TRBV4-1|.|TRBD1|TRBJ1-1
CASSAGQGAMNTEAFF
TGCGCCAGCAGCGCCGGACAGGGGGCCATGAACACTGAAGCTTTCTTT
>TRBV7-9|few|.|TRBJ1-6
CASSPGIRGSPLHF
TGTGCCAGCAGCCCAGGGATCAGGGGTTCACCCCTCCACTTT
>TRBV13|.|TRBD1|TRBJ1-4
CASSKGQGDEKLFF
TGTGCCAGCAGCAAGGGACAGGGGGATGAAAAACTGTTTTTT
>TRBV19|.|.|TRBJ1-1
CASKQVSGSATEAFF
TGTGCCAGTAAACAAGTGTCGGGAAGCGCCACTGAAGCTTTCTTT
>TRBV10-3|.|TRBD1|TRBJ2-7
CAISESVDRVVLNEQYF
TGTGCCATCAGTGAGTCGGTCGACAGGGTAGTTCTGAACGAGCAGTACTTC
>TRBV10-2|.|TRBD1|TRBJ1-1
CASSLSQGVAFF
TGCGCCAGCAGTCTTTCACAGGGGGTAGCTTTCTTT
>TRBV5-1|many|.|TRBJ1-4
CASSFTGFNEKLFF
TGCGCCAGCAGCTTTACAGGGTTCAATGAAAAACTGTTTTTT
>TRBV7-3|.|.|TRBJ1-1
CASSFTDNTEAFF
TGTGCCAGCAGCTTTACAGATAACACTGAAGCTTTCTTT
>TRBV13|.|TRBD2|TRBJ2-3
CASSATSGGKDTQYF
TGTGCCAGCAGTGCCACTAGCGGGGGGAAAGATACGCAGTATTTT
>TRBV6-6|.|TRBD2|TRBJ2-7
CASSPLTSGASYEQYF
TGTGCCAGCAGCCCACTCACTAGCGGCGCCTCCTACGAGCAGTACTTC
>TRBV6-5|.|TRBD1|TRBJ2-7
CASRHRGSYEQYF
TGTGCCAGCAGGCACAGGGGGAGCTACGAGCAGTACTTC
>TRBV7-8|.|.|TRBJ2-7
CASSLGTVSYEQYF
TGTGCCAGCAGCTTAGGCACAGTTTCCTACGAGCAGTACTTC
>TRBV9|few|TRBD2|TRBJ2-2
CASSASLAGGTGELFF
TGTGCCAGCAGCGCCTCCCTAGCGGGGGGCACCGGGGAGCTGTTTTTT
>TRBV5-1|.|TRBD1|TRBJ1-4
CASSLAGGTEEKLFF
TGCGCCAGCAGCCTCGCAGGGGGAACTGAAGAAAAACTGTTTTTT
>TRBV28|.|.|TRBJ1-3
CASSVQGLGNTIYF
TGTGCCAGCAGTGTCCAGGGACTTGGAAACACCATATATTTT
>TRBV7-2|.|.|TRBJ1-2
CASSLIAGQGIEGSYGYTF
TGTGCCAGCAGCTTAATTGCGGGCCAGGGGATAGAGGGCAGCTATGGCTACACCTTC
>TRBV15|.|.|TRBJ1-6
CATSIIQGYSPLHF
TGTGCCACCAGCATAATACAGGGTTATTCACCCCTCCACTTT
>TRBV19|.|.|TRBJ1-1
CASSIEPATEAFF
TGTGCCAGTAGTATTGAGCCTGCCACTGAAGCTTTCTTT
>TRBV7-6|.|TRBD2|TRBJ2-3
CASSPRLAGYGTDTQYF
TGTGCCAGCAGCCCCCGACTAGCGGGGTATGGGACAGATACGCAGTATTTT
>TRBV5-1|.|.|TRBJ2-7
CASSFRDINYEQYF
TGCGCCAGCAGCTTCCGGGACATTAACTACGAGCAGTACTTC
>TRBV18|.|.|TRBJ1-2
CASSPARENYGYTF
TGTGCCAGCTCACCTGCTCGGGAAAACTATGGCTACACCTTC
>TRBV5-1|.|.|TRBJ1-4
CASSLGATSGVTNEKLFF
TGCGCCAGCAGCTTGGGGGCGACGTCAGGGGTGACTAATGAAAAACTGTTTTTT
>TRBV29-1|.|TRBD2|TRBJ2-3
CSVLWGGDTQYF
TGCAGCGTCCTCTGGGGGGGTGATACGCAGTATTTT
>TRBV11-2|.|TRBD1|TRBJ1-1
CASSLGQGGDEAFF
TGTGCCAGCAGCTTGGGACAGGGTGGGGATGAAGCTTTCTTT
>TRBV6-4|few|TRBD1|TRBJ1-2
CASSVLAGGNYGYTF
TGTGCCAGCAGTGTTCTCGCAGGGGGTAACTATGGCTACACCTTC
>TRBV5-4|.|.|TRBJ2-5
CASRRWTVQETQYF
TGTGCCAGCAGGAGGTGGACAGTTCAAGAGACCCAGTACTTC
>TRBV28|.|TRBD1|TRBJ1-6
CASRSGTGSPLHF
TGTGCCAGCAGATCCGGGACAGGCTCACCCCTCCACTTT